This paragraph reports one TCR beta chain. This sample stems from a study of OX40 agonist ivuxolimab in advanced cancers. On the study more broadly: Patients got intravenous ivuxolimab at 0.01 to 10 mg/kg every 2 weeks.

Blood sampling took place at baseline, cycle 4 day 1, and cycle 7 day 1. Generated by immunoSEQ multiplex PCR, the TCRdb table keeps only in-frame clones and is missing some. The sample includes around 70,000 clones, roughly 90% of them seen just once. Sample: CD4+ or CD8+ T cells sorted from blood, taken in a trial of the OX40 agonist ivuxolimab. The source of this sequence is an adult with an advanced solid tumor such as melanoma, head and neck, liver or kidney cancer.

CDR3 in DNA: TGTGCCACCAGCAGATGGGACGGGAGCTCCTACGAGCAGTACTTC. This gives the protein CATSRWDGSSYEQYF. This rearrangement joins TRBV15 to TRBJ2-7, with a weak D call TRBD2 (6 bases). CDR1 LNHNV and CDR2 YYDKDF come from the germline V gene (reference sequence). The CDR3 sequence is 15 residues long. The ends were cut back, 2 bases at V and 0 bases at J, with 11 bases in the middle.